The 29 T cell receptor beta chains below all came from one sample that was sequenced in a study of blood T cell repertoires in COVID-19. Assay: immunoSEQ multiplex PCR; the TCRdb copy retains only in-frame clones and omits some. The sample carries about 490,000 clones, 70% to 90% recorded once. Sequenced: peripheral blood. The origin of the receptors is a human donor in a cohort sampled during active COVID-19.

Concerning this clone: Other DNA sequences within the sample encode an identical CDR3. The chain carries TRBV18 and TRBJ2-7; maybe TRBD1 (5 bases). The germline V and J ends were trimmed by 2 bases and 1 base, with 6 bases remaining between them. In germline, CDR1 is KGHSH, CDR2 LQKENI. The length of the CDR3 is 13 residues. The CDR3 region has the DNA TGTGCCAGCTCACCATCAGGGTCCTACGAGCAGTACTTC. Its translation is CASSPSGSYEQYF.

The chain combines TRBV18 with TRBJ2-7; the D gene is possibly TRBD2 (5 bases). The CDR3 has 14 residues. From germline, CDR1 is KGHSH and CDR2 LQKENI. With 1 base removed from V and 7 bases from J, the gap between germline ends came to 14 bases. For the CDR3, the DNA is TGTGCCAGCTCACCACAGCCGGGGTCGGAAGAGCAGTACTTC. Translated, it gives CASSPQPGSEEQYF.

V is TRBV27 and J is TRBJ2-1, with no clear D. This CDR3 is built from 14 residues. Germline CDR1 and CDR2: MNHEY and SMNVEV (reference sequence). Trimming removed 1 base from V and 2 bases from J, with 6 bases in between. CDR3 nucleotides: TGTGCCAGCAGTTTATTACGGGCCTACAATGAGCAGTTCTTC. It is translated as CASSLLRAYNEQFF.

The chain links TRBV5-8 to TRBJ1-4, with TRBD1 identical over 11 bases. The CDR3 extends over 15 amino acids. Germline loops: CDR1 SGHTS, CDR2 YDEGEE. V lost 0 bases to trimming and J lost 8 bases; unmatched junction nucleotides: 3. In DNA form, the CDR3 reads TGTGCCAGCAGCTTGGGGACAGGGGGCTTGGAAAAACTGTTTTTT. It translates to CASSLGTGGLEKLFF.

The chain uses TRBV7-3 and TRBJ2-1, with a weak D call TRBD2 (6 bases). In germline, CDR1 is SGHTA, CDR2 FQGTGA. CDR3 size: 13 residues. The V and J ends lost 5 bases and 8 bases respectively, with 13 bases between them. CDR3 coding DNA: TGTGCCAGCAGCCGGACTACGGCAGATGAGCAGTTCTTC. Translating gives CASSRTTADEQFF.

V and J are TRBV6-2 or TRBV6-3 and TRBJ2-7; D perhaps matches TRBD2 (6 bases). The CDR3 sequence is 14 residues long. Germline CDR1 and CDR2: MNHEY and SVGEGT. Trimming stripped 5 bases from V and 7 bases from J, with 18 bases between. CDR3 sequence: CASSPRDRGGEQYF. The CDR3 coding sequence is TGTGCCAGCAGTCCCCGGGACCGGGGAGGAGAGCAGTACTTC.

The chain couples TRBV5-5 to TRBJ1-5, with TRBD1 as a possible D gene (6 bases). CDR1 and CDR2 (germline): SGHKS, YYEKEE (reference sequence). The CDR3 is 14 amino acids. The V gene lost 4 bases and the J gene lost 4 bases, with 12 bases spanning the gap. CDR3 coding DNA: TGTGCCAGCAGCCTAGGACAGCTAAATCAGCCCCAGCATTTT. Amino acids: CASSLGQLNQPQHF.

Here the CDR3 DNA reads TGTGCCAGCAGCGTAGATTTTAGTACCTCTGGGGCCAACGTCCTGACTTTC. Encoded protein: CASSVDFSTSGANVLTF. The rearrangement links TRBV9 to TRBJ2-6; D not certain. The CDR3 sequence is 17 residues long. Germline V gene data show CDR1 as SGDLS and CDR2 as YYNGEE. Trimming stripped 0 bases from V and 0 bases from J, with 10 bases between. The complete variable domain, with remaining parts taken from reference TRBV9 and TRBJ2-6, reads DSGVTQTPKHLITATGQRVTLRCSPRSGDLSVYWYQQSLDQGLQFLIQYYNGEERAKGNILERFSAQQFPDLHSELNLSSLELGDSALYFCASSVDFSTSGANVLTFGAGSRLTVL.

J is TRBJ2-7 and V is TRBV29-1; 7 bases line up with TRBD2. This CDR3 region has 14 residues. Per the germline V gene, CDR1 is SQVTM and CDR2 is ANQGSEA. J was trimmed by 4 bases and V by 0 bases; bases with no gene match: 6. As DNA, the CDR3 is TGCAGCGTTGAAGATCCTAGCGGCAATTACGAGCAGTACTTC. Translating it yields CSVEDPSGNYEQYF.

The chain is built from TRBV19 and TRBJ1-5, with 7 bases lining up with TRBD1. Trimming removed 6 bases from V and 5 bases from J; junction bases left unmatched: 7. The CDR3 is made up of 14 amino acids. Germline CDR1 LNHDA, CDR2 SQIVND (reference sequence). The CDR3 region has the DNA TGTGCCAGTAGCATATTCCAGGGGGATCAGCCCCAGCATTTT. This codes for CASSIFQGDQPQHF.

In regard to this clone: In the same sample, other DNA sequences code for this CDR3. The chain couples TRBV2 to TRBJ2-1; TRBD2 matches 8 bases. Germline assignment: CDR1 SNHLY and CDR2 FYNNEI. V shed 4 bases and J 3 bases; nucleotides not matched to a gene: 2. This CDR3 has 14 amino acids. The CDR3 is CASSGLAGYNEQFF. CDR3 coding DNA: TGTGCCAGCAGTGGCCTAGCGGGCTACAATGAGCAGTTCTTC.

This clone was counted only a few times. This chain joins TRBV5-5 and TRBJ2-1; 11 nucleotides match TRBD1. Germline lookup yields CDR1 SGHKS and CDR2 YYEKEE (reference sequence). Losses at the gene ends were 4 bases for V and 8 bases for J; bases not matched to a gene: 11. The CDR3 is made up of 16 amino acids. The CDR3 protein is CASSTRTGGAWDEQFF. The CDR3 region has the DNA TGTGCCAGCAGCACTAGGACAGGGGGCGCTTGGGATGAGCAGTTCTTC.

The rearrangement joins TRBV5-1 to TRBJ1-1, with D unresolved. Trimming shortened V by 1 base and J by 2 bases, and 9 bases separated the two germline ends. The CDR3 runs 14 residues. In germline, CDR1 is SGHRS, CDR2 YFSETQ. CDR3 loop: CASSLHSGNTEAFF. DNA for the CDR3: TGCGCCAGCAGCTTGCACAGCGGTAACACTGAAGCTTTCTTT.

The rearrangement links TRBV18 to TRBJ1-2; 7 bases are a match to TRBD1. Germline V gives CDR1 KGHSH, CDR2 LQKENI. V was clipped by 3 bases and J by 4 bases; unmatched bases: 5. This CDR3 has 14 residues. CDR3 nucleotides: TGTGCCAGCTCACCCGGGACAGCCACCTATGGCTACACCTTC. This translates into CASSPGTATYGYTF.

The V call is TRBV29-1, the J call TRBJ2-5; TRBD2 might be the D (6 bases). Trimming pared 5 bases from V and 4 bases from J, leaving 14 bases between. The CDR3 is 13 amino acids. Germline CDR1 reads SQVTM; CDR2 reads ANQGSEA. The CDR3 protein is CSVPGRGGETQYF. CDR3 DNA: TGCAGCGTTCCCGGAAGGGGAGGAGAGACCCAGTACTTC. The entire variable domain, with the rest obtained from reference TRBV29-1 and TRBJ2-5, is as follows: SAVISQKPSRDICQRGTSLTIQCQVDSQVTMMFWYRQQPGQSLTLIATANQGSEATYESGFVIDKFPISRPNLTFSTLTVSNMSPEDSSIYLCSVPGRGGETQYFGPGTRLLVL.

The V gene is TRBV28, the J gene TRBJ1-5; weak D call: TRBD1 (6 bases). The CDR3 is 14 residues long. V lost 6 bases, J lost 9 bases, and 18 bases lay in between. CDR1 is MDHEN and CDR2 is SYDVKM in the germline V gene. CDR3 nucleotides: TGTGCCAGCAGCCTATCAGGGGCCCTCGGGCCCCAGCATTTT. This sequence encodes CASSLSGALGPQHF.

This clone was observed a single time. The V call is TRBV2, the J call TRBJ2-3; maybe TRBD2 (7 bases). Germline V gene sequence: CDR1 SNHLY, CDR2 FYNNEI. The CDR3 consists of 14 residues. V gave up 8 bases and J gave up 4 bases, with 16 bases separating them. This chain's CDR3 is CASRGGGGPDTQYF. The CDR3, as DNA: TGTGCCAGCCGGGGAGGGGGAGGGCCAGATACGCAGTATTTT. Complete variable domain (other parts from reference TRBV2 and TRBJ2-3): EPEVTQTPSHQVTQMGQEVILRCVPISNHLYFYWYRQILGQKVEFLVSFYNNEISEKSEIFDDQFSVERPDGSNFTLKIRSTKLEDSAMYFCASRGGGGPDTQYFGPGTRLTVL.

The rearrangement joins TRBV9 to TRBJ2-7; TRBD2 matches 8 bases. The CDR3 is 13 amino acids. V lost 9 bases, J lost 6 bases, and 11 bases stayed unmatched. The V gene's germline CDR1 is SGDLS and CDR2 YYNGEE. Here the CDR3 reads CAIRQAGVSEQYF. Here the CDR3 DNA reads TGTGCCATCCGGCAAGCGGGAGTCAGCGAGCAGTACTTC.

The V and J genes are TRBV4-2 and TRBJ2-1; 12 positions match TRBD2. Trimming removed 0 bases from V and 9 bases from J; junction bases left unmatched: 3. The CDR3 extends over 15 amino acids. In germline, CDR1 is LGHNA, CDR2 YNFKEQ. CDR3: CASSQEASGRVEQFF. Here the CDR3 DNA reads TGTGCCAGCAGCCAAGAGGCTAGCGGGAGGGTTGAGCAGTTCTTC.

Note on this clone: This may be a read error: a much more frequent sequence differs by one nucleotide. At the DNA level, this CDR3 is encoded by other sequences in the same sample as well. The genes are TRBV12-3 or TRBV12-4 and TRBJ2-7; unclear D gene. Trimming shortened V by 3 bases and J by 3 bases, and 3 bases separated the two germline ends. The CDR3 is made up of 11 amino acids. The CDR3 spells CASSFGYEQYF. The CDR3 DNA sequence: TGTGCCAGCAGTTTCGGCTACGAGCAGTACTTC.

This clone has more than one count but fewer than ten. The CDR3 loop is CASSVGGDYGYTF. CDR3 bases: TGTGCCAGCAGCGTAGGGGGGGACTATGGCTACACCTTC. The V call is TRBV9, the J call TRBJ1-2; D is possibly TRBD1 (5 bases). Germline CDR1 SGDLS, CDR2 YYNGEE. The ends were cut back, 0 bases at V and 3 bases at J, with 6 bases in the middle. This CDR3 has 13 residues.

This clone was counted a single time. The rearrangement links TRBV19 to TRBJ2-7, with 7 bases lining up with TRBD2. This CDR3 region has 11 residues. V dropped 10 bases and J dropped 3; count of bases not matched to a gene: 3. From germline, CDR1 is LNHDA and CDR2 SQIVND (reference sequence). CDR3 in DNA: TGTGCCACCCGGGGGGACTACGAGCAGTACTTC. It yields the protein CATRGDYEQYF.

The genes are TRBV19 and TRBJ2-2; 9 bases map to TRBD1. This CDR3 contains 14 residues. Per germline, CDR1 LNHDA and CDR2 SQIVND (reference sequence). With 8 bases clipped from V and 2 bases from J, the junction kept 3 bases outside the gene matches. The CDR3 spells CASQGQGNTGELFF. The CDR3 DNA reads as TGTGCCAGTCAGGGACAGGGCAACACCGGGGAGCTGTTTTTT. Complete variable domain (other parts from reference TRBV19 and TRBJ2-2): DGGITQSPKYLFRKEGQNVTLSCEQNLNHDAMYWYRQDPGQGLRLIYYSQIVNDFQKGDIAEGYSVSREKKESFPLTVTSAQKNPTAFYLCASQGQGNTGELFFGEGSRLTVL.

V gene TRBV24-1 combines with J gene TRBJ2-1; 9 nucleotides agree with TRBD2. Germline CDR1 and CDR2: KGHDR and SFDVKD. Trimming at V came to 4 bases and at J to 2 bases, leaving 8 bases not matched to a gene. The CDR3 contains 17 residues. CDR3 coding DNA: TGTGCCACCAGTGACCCCAGAGCTAGCGGGGCCTACAATGAGCAGTTCTTC. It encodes CATSDPRASGAYNEQFF.

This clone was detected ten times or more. The CDR3 nucleotides are TGTGCCAGCAGCCGGACAGGGTTCTATGGCTACACCTTC. This sequence encodes CASSRTGFYGYTF. The genes are TRBV28 and TRBJ1-2; 8 nucleotides line up with TRBD1. Germline CDR1 is MDHEN and CDR2 is SYDVKM. The length of the CDR3 is 13 residues. The J segment lost 4 bases and the V segment lost 6 bases, leaving 4 bases of the junction unmatched.

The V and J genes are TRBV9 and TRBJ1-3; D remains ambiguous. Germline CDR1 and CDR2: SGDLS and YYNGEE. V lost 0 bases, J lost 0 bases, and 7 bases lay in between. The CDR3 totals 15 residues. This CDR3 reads CASSVAGNSGNTIYF. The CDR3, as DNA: TGTGCCAGCAGCGTAGCCGGGAACTCTGGAAACACCATATATTTT.

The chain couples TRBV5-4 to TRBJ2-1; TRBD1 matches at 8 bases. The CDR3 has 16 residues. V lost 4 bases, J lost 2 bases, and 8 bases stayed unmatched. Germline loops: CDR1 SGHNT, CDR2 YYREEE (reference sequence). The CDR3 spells CASSPGTGRTYNEQFF. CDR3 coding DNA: TGTGCCAGCAGCCCGGGGACAGGTAGAACCTACAATGAGCAGTTCTTC.

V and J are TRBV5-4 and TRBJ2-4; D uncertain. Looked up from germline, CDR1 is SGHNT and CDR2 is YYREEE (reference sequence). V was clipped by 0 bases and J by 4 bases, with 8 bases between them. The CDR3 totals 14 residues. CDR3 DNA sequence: TGTGCCAGCAGCTTGGGGGCTATTAAAAACATTCAGTACTTC. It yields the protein CASSLGAIKNIQYF.

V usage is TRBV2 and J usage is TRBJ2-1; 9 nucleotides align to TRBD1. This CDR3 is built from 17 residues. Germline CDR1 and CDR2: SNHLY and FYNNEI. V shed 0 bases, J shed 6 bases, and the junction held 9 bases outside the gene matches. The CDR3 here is CASSEARAGTGINEQFF. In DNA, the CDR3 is TGTGCCAGCAGTGAAGCCCGTGCCGGGACAGGGATCAATGAGCAGTTCTTC.